This T cell receptor (beta chain) was identified in a study of T cell repertoires and Cas9 in healthy adults. This CDR3 has 14 amino acids. Trimming cost V 0 bases and J 5 bases, with 10 bases left between them. Germline CDR1 reads SGHAT; CDR2 reads FQNNGV. Clones were read by immunoSEQ multiplex PCR, and TCRdb kept only the in-frame ones, dropping some. The top ten hold around 1.5% of the sample, which has some 15,000 clones, roughly nine tenths seen once. This TCR derives from a human donor in good health. V is TRBV11-2 and J is TRBJ1-1; no reliable D call. The sequencing sample was made of Tregs (CD4+, CD25+, CD127-, CD137-, CD154-) from PBMCs; culture status not recorded. The CDR3 protein is CASSLELTITEAFF. CDR3 nucleotides: TGTGCCAGCAGCTTAGAGTTGACTATAACTGAAGCTTTCTTT.